This T cell receptor beta chain was recovered during a study of blood T cell repertoires in COVID-19. Across the whole study: Some COVID-19 samples were acute and others convalescent; all came from the United States, Italy and Spain. Sources were T cells, B-cell-depleted T cells, or PBMCs; the material itself was cDNA or gDNA.

Authors' methods: Reference gene primer amplification gave nucleated cell count estimates. Generated by immunoSEQ multiplex PCR, the TCRdb table keeps only in-frame clones and is missing some. V, J and clone size are those of that table, while D and trimming were read from the DNA. Among about 270,000 clones, more than 70% were seen once, and the ten largest hold around 5.4%. The sample holds one count of this clone. The CDR3 is 14 residues long. Germline V gene sequence: CDR1 LNHDA, CDR2 SQIVND (reference sequence). Trimming took 6 bases from V and 5 from J, leaving 17 bases between them. The chain recombines TRBV19 with TRBJ2-7; possible D gene TRBD1, 6 bases. The sample was peripheral blood. The clonotype originates from a man aged 80 or over with acute or convalescent COVID-19. CDR3 nucleotides: TGTGCCAGTAGCCACCGGGACATTATCCACGAGCAGTACTTC. Translated: CASSHRDIIHEQYF.